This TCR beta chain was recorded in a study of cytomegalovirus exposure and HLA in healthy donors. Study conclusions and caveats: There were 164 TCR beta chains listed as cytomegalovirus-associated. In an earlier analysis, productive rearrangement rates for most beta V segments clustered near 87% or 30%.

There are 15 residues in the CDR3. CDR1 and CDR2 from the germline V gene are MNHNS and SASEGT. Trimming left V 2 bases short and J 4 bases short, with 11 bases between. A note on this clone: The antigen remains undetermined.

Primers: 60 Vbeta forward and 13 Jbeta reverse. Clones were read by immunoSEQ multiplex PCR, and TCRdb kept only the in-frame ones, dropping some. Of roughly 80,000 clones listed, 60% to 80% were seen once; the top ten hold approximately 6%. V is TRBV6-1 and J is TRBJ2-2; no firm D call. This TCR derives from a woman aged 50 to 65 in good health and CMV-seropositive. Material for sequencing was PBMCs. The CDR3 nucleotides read TGTGCCAGCAGTGAACGGCTAGATAGCACCGGGGAGCTGTTTTTT. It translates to CASSERLDSTGELFF.